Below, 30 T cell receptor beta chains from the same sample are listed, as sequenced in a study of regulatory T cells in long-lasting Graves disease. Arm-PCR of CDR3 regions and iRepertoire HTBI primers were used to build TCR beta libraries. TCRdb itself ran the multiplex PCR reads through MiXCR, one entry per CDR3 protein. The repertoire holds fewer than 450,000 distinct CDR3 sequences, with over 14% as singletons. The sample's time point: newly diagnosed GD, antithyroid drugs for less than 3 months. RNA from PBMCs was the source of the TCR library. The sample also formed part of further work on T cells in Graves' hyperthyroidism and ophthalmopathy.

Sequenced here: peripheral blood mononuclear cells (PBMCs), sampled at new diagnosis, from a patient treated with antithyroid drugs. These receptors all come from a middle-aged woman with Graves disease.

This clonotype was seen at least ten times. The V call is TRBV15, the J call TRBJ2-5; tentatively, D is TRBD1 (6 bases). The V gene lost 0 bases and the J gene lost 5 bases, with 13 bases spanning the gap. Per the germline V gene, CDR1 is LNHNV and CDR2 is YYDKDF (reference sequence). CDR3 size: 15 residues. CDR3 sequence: CATSRDSTQGETQYF. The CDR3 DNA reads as TGTGCCACCAGCAGAGATAGTACCCAGGGGGAGACCCAGTACTTC. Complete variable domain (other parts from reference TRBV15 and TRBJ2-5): DAMVIQNPRYQVTQFGKPVTLSCSQTLNHNVMYWYQQKSSQAPKLLFHYYDKDFNNEADTPDNFQSRRPNTSFCFLDIRSPGLGDTAMYLCATSRDSTQGETQYFGPGTRLLVL.

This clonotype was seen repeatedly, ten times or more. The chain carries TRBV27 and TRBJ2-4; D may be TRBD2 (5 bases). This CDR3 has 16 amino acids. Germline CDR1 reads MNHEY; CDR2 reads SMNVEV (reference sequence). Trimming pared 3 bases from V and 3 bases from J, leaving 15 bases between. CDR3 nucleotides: TGTGCCAGCAGTTTGGGCGGGCCAAACTACAAAAACATTCAGTACTTC. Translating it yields CASSLGGPNYKNIQYF.

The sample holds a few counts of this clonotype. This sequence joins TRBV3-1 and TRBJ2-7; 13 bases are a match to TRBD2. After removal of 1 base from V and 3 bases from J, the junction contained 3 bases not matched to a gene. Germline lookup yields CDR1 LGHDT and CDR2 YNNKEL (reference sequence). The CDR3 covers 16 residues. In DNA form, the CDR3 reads TGTGCCAGCAGCCAAGGGGGACTAGCGGGGATCTACGAGCAGTACTTC. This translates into CASSQGGLAGIYEQYF.

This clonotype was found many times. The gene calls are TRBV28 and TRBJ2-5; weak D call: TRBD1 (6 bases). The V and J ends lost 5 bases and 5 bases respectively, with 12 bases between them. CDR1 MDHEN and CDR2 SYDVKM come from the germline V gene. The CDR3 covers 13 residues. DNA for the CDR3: TGTGCCAGCAGTCACCCAGGGGTGGAGACCCAGTACTTC. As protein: CASSHPGVETQYF. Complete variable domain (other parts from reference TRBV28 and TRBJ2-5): DVKVTQSSRYLVKRTGEKVFLECVQDMDHENMFWYRQDPGLGLRLIYFSYDVKMKEKGDIPEGYSVSREKKERFSLILESASTNQTSMYLCASSHPGVETQYFGPGTRLLVL.

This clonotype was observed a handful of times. CDR3 residues: CASSLRDRYLWCYTF. Written as DNA, the CDR3 is TGCGCCAGCAGCTTGAGGGACAGGTATCTATGGTGCTACACCTTC. The chain is built from TRBV5-1 and TRBJ1-2; 8 nucleotides align to TRBD1. Trimming took 1 base from V and 9 from J; bases not matched to a gene: 11. The CDR3 contains 15 residues. Germline V CDR1 and CDR2: SGHRS, YFSETQ.

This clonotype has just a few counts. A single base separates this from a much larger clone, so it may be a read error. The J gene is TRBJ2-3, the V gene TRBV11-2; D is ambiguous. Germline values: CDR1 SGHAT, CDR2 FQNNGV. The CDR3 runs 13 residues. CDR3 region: CTTSAISTDTQYF. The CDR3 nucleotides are TGTACCACCTCTGCGATAAGCACAGATACGCAGTATTTT.

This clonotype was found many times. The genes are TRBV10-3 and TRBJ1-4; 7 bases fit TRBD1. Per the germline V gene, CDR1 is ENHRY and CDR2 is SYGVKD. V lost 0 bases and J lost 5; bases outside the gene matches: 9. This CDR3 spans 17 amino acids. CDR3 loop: CAISESRTGDRNEKLFF. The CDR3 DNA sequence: TGTGCCATCAGTGAGTCTCGGACAGGTGATCGAAATGAAAAACTGTTTTTT.

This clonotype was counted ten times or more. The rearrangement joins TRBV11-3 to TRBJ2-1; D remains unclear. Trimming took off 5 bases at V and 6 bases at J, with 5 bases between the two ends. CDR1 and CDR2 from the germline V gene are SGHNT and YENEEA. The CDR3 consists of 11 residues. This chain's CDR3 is CASSISNEQFF. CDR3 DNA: TGTGCCAGCAGCATAAGCAATGAGCAGTTCTTC.

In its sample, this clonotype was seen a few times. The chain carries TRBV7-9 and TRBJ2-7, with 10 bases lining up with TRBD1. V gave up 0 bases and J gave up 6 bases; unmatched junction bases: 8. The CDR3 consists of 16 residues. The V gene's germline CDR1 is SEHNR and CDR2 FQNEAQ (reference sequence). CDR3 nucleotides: TGTGCCAGCAGCTTAGCGACAGGGGGCGGGTGGATCGAGCAGTACTTC. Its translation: CASSLATGGGWIEQYF.

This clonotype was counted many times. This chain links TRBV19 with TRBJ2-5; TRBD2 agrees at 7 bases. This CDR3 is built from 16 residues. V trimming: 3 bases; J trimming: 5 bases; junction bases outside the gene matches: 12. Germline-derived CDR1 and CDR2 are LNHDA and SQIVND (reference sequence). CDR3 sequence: CASSISSGPGWETQYF. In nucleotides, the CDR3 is TGTGCCAGTAGTATTTCTAGCGGTCCTGGATGGGAGACCCAGTACTTC.

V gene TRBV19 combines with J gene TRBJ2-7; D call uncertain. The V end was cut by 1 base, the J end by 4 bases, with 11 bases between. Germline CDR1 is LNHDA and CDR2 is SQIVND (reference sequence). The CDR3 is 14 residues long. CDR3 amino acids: CASSIALSLYEQYF. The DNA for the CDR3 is TGTGCCAGTAGTATAGCCCTATCACTATACGAGCAGTACTTC.

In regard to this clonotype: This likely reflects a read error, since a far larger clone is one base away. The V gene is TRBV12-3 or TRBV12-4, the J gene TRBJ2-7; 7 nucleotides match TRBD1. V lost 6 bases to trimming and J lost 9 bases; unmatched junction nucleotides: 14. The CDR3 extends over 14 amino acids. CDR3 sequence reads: CASSSWTGSGVQYF. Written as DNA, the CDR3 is TGTGCCAGCAGCTCTTGGACAGGCTCCGGCGTGCAGTACTTC.

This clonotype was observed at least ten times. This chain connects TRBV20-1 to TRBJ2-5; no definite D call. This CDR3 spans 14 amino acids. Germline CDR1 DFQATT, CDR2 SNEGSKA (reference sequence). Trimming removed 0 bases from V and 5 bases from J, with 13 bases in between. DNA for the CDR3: TGCAGTGCTAGAGAGCCCTCCGGATGGGAGACCCAGTACTTC. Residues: CSAREPSGWETQYF.

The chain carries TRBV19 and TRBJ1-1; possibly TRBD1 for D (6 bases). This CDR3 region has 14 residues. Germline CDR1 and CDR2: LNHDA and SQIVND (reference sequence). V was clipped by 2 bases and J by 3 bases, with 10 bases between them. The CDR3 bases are TGTGCCAGTAGTATAATGGGGGCGGACACTGAAGCTTTCTTT. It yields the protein CASSIMGADTEAFF.

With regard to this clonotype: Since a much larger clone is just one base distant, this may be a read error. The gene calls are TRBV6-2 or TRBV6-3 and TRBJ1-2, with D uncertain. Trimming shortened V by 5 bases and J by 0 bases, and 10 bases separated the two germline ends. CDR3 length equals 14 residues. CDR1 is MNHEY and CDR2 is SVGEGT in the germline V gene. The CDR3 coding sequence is TGTGCCAGCAGTGAGTGGAGAGCTAACTATGGCTACACCTTC. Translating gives CASSEWRANYGYTF.

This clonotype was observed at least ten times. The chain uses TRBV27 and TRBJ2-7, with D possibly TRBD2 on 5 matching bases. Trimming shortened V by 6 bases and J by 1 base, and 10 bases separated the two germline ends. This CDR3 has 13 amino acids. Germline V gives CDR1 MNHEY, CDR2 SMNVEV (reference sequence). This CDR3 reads CASSGLESYEQYF. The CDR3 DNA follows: TGTGCCAGCAGCGGACTGGAGTCCTACGAGCAGTACTTC.

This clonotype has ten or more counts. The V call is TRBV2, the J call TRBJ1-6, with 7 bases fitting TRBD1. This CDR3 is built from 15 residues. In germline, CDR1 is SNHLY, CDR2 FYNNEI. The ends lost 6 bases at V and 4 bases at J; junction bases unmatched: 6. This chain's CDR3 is CASRGDRFYNSPLHF. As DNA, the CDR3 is TGTGCCAGCAGGGGGGACAGATTTTATAATTCACCCCTCCACTTT. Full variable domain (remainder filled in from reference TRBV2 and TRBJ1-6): EPEVTQTPSHQVTQMGQEVILRCVPISNHLYFYWYRQILGQKVEFLVSFYNNEISEKSEIFDDQFSVERPDGSNFTLKIRSTKLEDSAMYFCASRGDRFYNSPLHFGNGTRLTVT.

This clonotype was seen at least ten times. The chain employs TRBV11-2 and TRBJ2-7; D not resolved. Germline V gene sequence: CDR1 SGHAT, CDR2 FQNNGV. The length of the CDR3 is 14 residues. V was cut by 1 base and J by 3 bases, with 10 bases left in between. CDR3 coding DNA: TGTGCCAGCAGCTTAGTGGCAGCGAACTACGAGCAGTACTTC. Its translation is CASSLVAANYEQYF.

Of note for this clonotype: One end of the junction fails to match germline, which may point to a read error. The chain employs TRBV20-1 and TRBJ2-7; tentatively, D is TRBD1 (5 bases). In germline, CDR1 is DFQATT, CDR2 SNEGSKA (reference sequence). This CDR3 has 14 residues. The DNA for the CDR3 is TGCAGTGCTAGAGATGGGGCAAACTCCTACGAGCAGTGCTTC. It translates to CSARDGANSYEQCF.

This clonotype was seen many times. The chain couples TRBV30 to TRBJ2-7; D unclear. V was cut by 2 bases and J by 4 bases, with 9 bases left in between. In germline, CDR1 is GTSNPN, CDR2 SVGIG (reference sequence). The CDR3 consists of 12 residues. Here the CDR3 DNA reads TGTGCCTGGAGTAACCCATCTTACGAGCAGTACTTC. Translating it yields CAWSNPSYEQYF.

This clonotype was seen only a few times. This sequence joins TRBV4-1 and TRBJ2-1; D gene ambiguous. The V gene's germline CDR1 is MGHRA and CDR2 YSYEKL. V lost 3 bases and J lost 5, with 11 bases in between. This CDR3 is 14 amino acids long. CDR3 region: CASSQNYLDNEQFF. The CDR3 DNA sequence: TGCGCCAGCAGCCAGAACTATTTGGACAATGAGCAGTTCTTC.

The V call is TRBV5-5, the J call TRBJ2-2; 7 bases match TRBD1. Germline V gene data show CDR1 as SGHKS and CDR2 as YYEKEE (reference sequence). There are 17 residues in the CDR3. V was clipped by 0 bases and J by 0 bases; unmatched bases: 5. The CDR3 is CASSLATGYPNTGELFF. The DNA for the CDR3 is TGTGCCAGCAGCTTGGCGACAGGGTACCCGAACACCGGGGAGCTGTTTTTT.

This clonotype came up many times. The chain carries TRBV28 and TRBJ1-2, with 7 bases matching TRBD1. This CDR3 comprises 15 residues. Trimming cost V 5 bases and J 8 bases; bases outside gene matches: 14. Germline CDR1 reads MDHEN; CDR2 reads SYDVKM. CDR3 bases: TGTGCCAGCAGTATAGGACAGGCAGGCTTAGGAGGCTACACCTTC. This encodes CASSIGQAGLGGYTF.

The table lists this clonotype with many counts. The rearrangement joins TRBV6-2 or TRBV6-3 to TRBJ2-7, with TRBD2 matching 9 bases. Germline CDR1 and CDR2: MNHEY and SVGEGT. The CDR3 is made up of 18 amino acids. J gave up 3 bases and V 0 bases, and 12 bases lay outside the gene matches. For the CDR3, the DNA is TGTGCCAGCAGTTACTCGGTGATTAGCGGGAGAGGGGGCTACGAGCAGTACTTC. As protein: CASSYSVISGRGGYEQYF.

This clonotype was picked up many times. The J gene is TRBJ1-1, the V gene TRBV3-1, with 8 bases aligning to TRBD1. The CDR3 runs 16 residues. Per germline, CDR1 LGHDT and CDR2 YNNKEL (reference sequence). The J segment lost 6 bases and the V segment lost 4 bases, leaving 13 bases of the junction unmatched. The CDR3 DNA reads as TGTGCCAGCAGCCTACACTCCAGGGGGCCCCAGGCTGAAGCTTTCTTT. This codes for CASSLHSRGPQAEAFF.

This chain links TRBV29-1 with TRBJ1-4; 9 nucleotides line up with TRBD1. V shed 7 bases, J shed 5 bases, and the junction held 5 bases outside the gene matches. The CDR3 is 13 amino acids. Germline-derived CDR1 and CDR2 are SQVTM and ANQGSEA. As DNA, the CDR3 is TGCAGCGGGACCGGGACAGGGAATGAAAAACTGTTTTTT. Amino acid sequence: CSGTGTGNEKLFF.

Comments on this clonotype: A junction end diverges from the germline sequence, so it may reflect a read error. CDR3 DNA: TGTGCCAGCAGCCCCACAGGGATAGGGACCGGGGGGCTGTTTTTT. It specifies CASSPTGIGTGGLFF. The chain joins TRBV7-9 to TRBJ2-2; D is tentatively TRBD1 or TRBD2 (6 bases each). The germline CDR1 and CDR2 sequences are SEHNR and FQNEAQ (reference sequence). This CDR3 has 15 residues.

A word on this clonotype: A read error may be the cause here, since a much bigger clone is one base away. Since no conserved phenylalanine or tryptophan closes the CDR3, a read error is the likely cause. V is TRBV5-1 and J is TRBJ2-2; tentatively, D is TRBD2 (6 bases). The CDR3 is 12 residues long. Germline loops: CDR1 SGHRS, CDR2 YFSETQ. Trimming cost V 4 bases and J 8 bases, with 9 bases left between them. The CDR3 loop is CASSGGSGELFL. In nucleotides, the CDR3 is TGCGCCAGCAGCGGAGGGTCTGGGGAGCTGTTTCTT.

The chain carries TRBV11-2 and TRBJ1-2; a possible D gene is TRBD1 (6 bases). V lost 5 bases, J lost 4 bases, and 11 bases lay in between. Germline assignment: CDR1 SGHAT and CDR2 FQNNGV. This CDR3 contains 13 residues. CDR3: CASSHGQSYGYTF. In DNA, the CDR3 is TGTGCCAGCAGCCACGGACAGAGCTATGGCTACACCTTC.

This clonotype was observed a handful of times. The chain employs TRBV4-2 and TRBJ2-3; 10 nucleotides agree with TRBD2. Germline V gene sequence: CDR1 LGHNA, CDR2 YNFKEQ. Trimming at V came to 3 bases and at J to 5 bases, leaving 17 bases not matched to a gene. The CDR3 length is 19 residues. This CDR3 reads CASSQLDRRLAGGEDTQYF. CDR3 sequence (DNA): TGTGCCAGCAGCCAGCTGGACCGTCGATTAGCGGGAGGTGAAGATACGCAGTATTTT.